The subject of this entry is one T cell receptor (beta chain). This sample was included in a study of shared clonotypes between healthy human individuals. Method: immunoSEQ multiplex PCR; TCRdb's copy keeps in-frame clones and lacks some. This table holds roughly 2,000,000 clones, about 95% found once. The V end lost 1 base, the J end lost 4 bases, and 13 bases lay between the germline ends. Germline values: CDR1 SEHNR, CDR2 FQNEAQ (reference sequence). This CDR3 region has 15 residues. Terminally differentiated effector memory CD45RA+ cells were excluded by CCR7 positive selection of CD45RO-negative cells.

The sample taken for sequencing was naive CD8+ T cells sorted from blood. This sequence originates from a young man in good health. J is TRBJ1-2 and V is TRBV7-9; D gene uncertain. The CDR3 here is CASSLVGKAGYGYTF. CDR3 in DNA: TGTGCCAGCAGCTTAGTGGGGAAAGCGGGCTATGGCTACACCTTC. The full variable domain, in which reference TRBV7-9 and TRBJ1-2 provide the parts outside the CDR3, is DTGVSQNPRHKITKRGQNVTFRCDPISEHNRLYWYRQTLGQGPEFLTYFQNEAQLEKSRLLSDRFSAERPKGSFSTLEIQRTEQGDSAMYLCASSLVGKAGYGYTFGSGTRLTVV.